This TCR beta chain is drawn from a study of tumor-infiltrating lymphocytes in primary liver carcinoma. The V gene's germline CDR1 is SGHAT and CDR2 FQNNGV. This CDR3 is built from 14 residues. Total RNA amounting to roughly 450 ng was the source from which TCR beta cDNA was made with a constant-region primer. Slightly modified ARM-PCR with three nested multiplex PCR rounds yielded TCR beta libraries. The first two PCR rounds used TRBV1-TRBV30 primers with a Cbeta primer, roughly 10 cycles each. One entry per CDR3 protein, called by TCRdb with MiXCR from the multiplex PCR reads. The sample holds approximately 190,000 distinct CDR3 sequences, around four fifths seen once. Of note for this clonotype: A read error may account for a junction end that differs from germline.

Starting material for RNA and DNA co-extraction consisted of about 19-32 mg of unsorted bulk tissue. Sequencing was done on a sample of tumor tissue from primary liver carcinoma. The rearrangement links TRBV11-2 to TRBJ2-7; D might be TRBD1 (5 bases). This TCR derives from a man aged 35 to 55 with primary liver carcinoma and hepatitis B virus infection. The CDR3 sequence is CGSSSNRNSCEQHF. As DNA, the CDR3 is TGTGGCAGCAGCTCTAACAGGAACTCCTGCGAGCAGCACTTC.